A single sample gave rise to the 4 T cell receptor beta chains below, sequenced in a study of cytomegalovirus exposure and HLA in healthy donors. PCR primers comprised 60 Vbeta and 13 Jbeta primers. Assay: immunoSEQ multiplex PCR; the TCRdb copy retains only in-frame clones and omits some. The profile shows around 110,000 clones, roughly 9.9% of them singletons. Sequenced material: PBMCs. The source of these receptors is a man aged 25-40 years in good health and CMV-seronegative.

This sequence joins TRBV29-1 and TRBJ2-1, with TRBD2 matching over 7 bases. Unmatched junction bases numbered 8, after V lost 6 bases and J lost 0 bases. Looked up from germline, CDR1 is SQVTM and CDR2 is ANQGSEA. The length of the CDR3 is 15 residues. The CDR3 nucleotides read TGCAGCGTCCCGACTAGCTCTAGCTCCTACAATGAGCAGTTCTTC. Translated, it gives CSVPTSSSSYNEQFF.

There are a few counts of this clone. Its ends do not fully match the called genes, so a read error is possible. The chain combines TRBV7-7 with TRBJ2-1, with 9 nucleotides matching TRBD1. The CDR3 is 17 amino acids. CDR1 SSHAT and CDR2 FNYEAQ come from the germline V gene (reference sequence). This CDR3 reads CASSPGTGNYQGNEQFF. CDR3 in DNA: TGTGCTAGCAGCCCCGGGACAGGGAACTACCAAGGCAATGAGCAGTTCTTC.

The J gene is TRBJ2-5, the V gene TRBV5-1; 11 bases map to TRBD1. The J call is doubtful: the DNA matches TRBJ2-7 better. The germline gives CDR1 SGHRS, CDR2 YFSETQ. This CDR3 has 15 amino acids. CDR3: CASSPGQGVTYEQYF. In DNA form, the CDR3 reads TGCGCCAGCAGCCCGGGACAGGGGGTAACTTACGAGCAGTACTTC.

A few counts support this clone. This chain links TRBV7-9 with TRBJ2-1, with TRBD2 matching over 11 bases. V lost 6 bases, J lost 6 bases, and 13 bases stayed unmatched. This CDR3 is 17 amino acids long. Germline assignment: CDR1 SEHNR and CDR2 FQNEAQ (reference sequence). The CDR3, as DNA: TGTGCCAGCAGTCCGCTAGCGGGAGGAGGGGTCTCCAATGAGCAGTTCTTC. This translates into CASSPLAGGGVSNEQFF.